Below, 22 T cell receptor beta chains from the same sample are listed, as sequenced in a study of blood T cell repertoires in COVID-19. The protocol was immunoSEQ multiplex PCR, while the TCRdb copy is restricted to in-frame clones and leaves out a portion. The repertoire consists of about 99,000 clones, with about 86% occurring once and the leading ten covering 3% to 4%. Sequenced input: peripheral blood. The receptors here all came from an elderly woman with active or convalescent COVID-19.

This chain links TRBV6-5 with TRBJ1-5, with 7 bases that match TRBD1. The germline V gene has CDR1 MNHEY and CDR2 SVGAGI. CDR3 length: 15 amino acids. Trimming cost V 0 bases and J 5 bases; bases outside gene matches: 4. This chain's CDR3 is CASSYSADRDQPQHF. The CDR3, as DNA: TGTGCCAGCAGTTACTCTGCAGACAGGGATCAGCCCCAGCATTTT.

V is TRBV19 and J is TRBJ1-1, with a possible D match to TRBD1 (5 bases). The germline V gene has CDR1 LNHDA and CDR2 SQIVND (reference sequence). This CDR3 comprises 13 residues. V was pared by 4 bases and J by 3 bases, with 9 bases between. CDR3 amino acids: CASSRRQYTEAFF. CDR3 bases: TGTGCCAGTAGTAGGAGACAGTACACTGAAGCTTTCTTT.

This chain links TRBV7-8 with TRBJ2-1; 8 bases are shared with TRBD2. After removal of 2 bases from V and 0 bases from J, the junction contained 0 bases not matched to a gene. The CDR3 sequence is 15 residues long. CDR1 is SGHVS and CDR2 is FQNEAQ in the germline V gene. The CDR3 here is CASSLSGSSYNEQFF. The CDR3 DNA reads TGTGCCAGCAGCTTAAGCGGGAGCTCCTACAATGAGCAGTTCTTC.

CDR3 region: CASSQAGTTIHEQYF. CDR3 in DNA: TGTGCCAGCAGCCAAGCCGGGACAACAATCCACGAGCAGTACTTC. The J gene is TRBJ2-7, the V gene TRBV14, with D perhaps TRBD1 (6 bases). Deletions cut 1 base from V and 5 bases from J, with 15 bases between. CDR1 SGHDN and CDR2 FVKESK come from the germline V gene. The CDR3 spans 15 residues.

The rearrangement joins TRBV29-1 to TRBJ1-4, with a tentative D call TRBD1 (5 bases). V was pared by 6 bases and J by 8 bases, with 19 bases between. CDR1 and CDR2 (germline): SQVTM, ANQGSEA. CDR3 length: 14 amino acids. CDR3 loop: CSVTPDSLGEKLFF. For the CDR3, the DNA is TGCAGCGTAACCCCCGACAGTCTTGGAGAAAAACTGTTTTTT. Based on the CDR3 plus reference TRBV29-1 and TRBJ1-4, the full variable domain is SAVISQKPSRDICQRGTSLTIQCQVDSQVTMMFWYRQQPGQSLTLIATANQGSEATYESGFVIDKFPISRPNLTFSTLTVSNMSPEDSSIYLCSVTPDSLGEKLFFGSGTQLSVL.

This clone came up once. The J gene is TRBJ1-3, the V gene TRBV3-1 (or the pseudogene TRBV3-2), with a weak D call TRBD1 (6 bases). From germline, CDR1 is LGHDT and CDR2 YNNKEL (reference sequence). The CDR3 loop spans 13 amino acids. V was clipped by 4 bases and J by 2 bases, with 6 bases between them. CDR3 residues: CASSRTAGNTIYF. For the CDR3, the DNA is TGTGCCAGCAGCCGGACAGCTGGAAACACCATATATTTT.

The V gene is TRBV2, the J gene TRBJ1-5; 7 bases are shared with TRBD1. V was clipped by 6 bases and J by 6 bases; unmatched bases: 8. Germline CDR1 SNHLY, CDR2 FYNNEI. The CDR3 covers 14 residues. CDR3 in amino acids: CASRGRQGGQPQHF. In DNA, the CDR3 is TGTGCCAGCAGAGGAAGACAGGGTGGTCAGCCCCAGCATTTT.

The J gene is TRBJ1-2, the V gene TRBV30; 8 bases are shared with TRBD1. The CDR3 contains 14 residues. CDR1 and CDR2 from the germline V gene are GTSNPN and SVGIG (reference sequence). V lost 5 bases to trimming and J lost 7 bases; unmatched junction nucleotides: 12. The CDR3 nucleotides are TGTGCCTGGTGTGCGGCAGGGGGCTATGGTGGCTACACCTTC. Translation: CAWCAAGGYGGYTF.

The chain has TRBV5-5 and TRBJ2-7, with D possibly matching TRBD2 (5 bases). V was cut by 0 bases and J by 3 bases, with 19 bases left in between. The CDR3 runs 17 residues. Per germline, CDR1 SGHKS and CDR2 YYEKEE (reference sequence). The chain's CDR3 is CASSLAGRAEGYYEQYF. The CDR3 DNA follows: TGTGCCAGCAGCTTGGCTGGGCGGGCAGAAGGATACTACGAGCAGTACTTC.

The chain employs TRBV27 and TRBJ1-2; 8 bases fit TRBD1. The germline V gene encodes CDR1 MNHEY and CDR2 SMNVEV (reference sequence). The trim removed 6 bases at V and 6 bases at J, leaving 6 bases unmatched. This CDR3 spans 13 amino acids. The CDR3 loop is CASRDRVADGYTF. The CDR3 nucleotides are TGTGCCAGCAGGGACAGGGTGGCGGATGGCTACACCTTC.

V and J are TRBV6-2 or TRBV6-3 and TRBJ1-1, with TRBD1 matching 8 bases. V lost 6 bases to trimming and J lost 6 bases; unmatched junction nucleotides: 6. Germline CDR1 and CDR2: MNHEY and SVGEGT. The CDR3 runs 13 residues. CDR3 loop: CASSRQGRAEAFF. For the CDR3, the DNA is TGTGCCAGCAGCCGACAGGGGAGGGCTGAAGCTTTCTTT.

The V gene is TRBV6-5, the J gene TRBJ2-1; the match to TRBD1 covers 8 bases. This CDR3 region has 16 residues. The V segment lost 2 bases and the J segment 8 bases; nucleotides outside the gene matches: 11. In germline, CDR1 is MNHEY, CDR2 SVGAGI. DNA of the CDR3: TGTGCCAGCAGTTACGACAGGACAGGGCCTGCCCATGAGCAGTTCTTC. Translated, it gives CASSYDRTGPAHEQFF.

The J gene is TRBJ1-2, the V gene TRBV5-1; 7 bases align to TRBD1. V trimming: 0 bases; J trimming: 6 bases; junction bases outside the gene matches: 2. Germline CDR1 reads SGHRS; CDR2 reads YFSETQ. The CDR3 covers 13 residues. DNA for the CDR3: TGCGCCAGCAGCTTGGAAGGGGGCAATGGCTACACCTTC. Translating gives CASSLEGGNGYTF.

CDR3 sequence: CASSLGRRGGKTQYF. In nucleotides, the CDR3 is TGTGCCAGCAGCTTAGGACGGCGGGGGGGAAAGACCCAGTACTTC. The chain has TRBV7-6 and TRBJ2-5, with 9 bases aligning to TRBD2. In germline, CDR1 is SGHVS, CDR2 FNYEAQ. The CDR3 has 15 amino acids. The J segment lost 6 bases and the V segment lost 1 base, leaving 6 bases of the junction unmatched. Complete variable domain (other parts from reference TRBV7-6 and TRBJ2-5): GAGVSQSPRYKVTKRGQDVALRCDPISGHVSLYWYRQALGQGPEFLTYFNYEAQQDKSGLPNDRFSAERPEGSISTLTIQRTEQRDSAMYRCASSLGRRGGKTQYFGPGTRLLVL.

The chain recombines TRBV9 with TRBJ2-7; D is ambiguous. Trimming pared 4 bases from V and 2 bases from J, leaving 13 bases between. Germline V lookup: CDR1 SGDLS, CDR2 YYNGEE. The CDR3 is 14 residues long. CDR3 loop: CASSPRGEAYEQYF. The CDR3 DNA follows: TGTGCCAGCAGCCCAAGAGGCGAAGCCTACGAGCAGTACTTC. The whole variable domain, remainder taken from reference TRBV9 and TRBJ2-7, is DSGVTQTPKHLITATGQRVTLRCSPRSGDLSVYWYQQSLDQGLQFLIQYYNGEERAKGNILERFSAQQFPDLHSELNLSSLELGDSALYFCASSPRGEAYEQYFGPGTRLTVT.

The chain joins TRBV11-2 to TRBJ1-1, with 7 bases fitting TRBD1. The trim removed 2 bases at V and 5 bases at J, leaving 5 bases unmatched. The V gene's germline CDR1 is SGHAT and CDR2 FQNNGV. CDR3 length equals 14 residues. CDR3 nucleotide sequence: TGTGCCAGCAGCTTACGACAGGGAAAAACTGAAGCTTTCTTT. Translated, it gives CASSLRQGKTEAFF.

The genes are TRBV24-1 and TRBJ2-3; 10 bases fit TRBD2. Germline trimming cut 1 base from V and 7 bases from J; bases unmatched to any gene: 7. This CDR3 spans 16 amino acids. Germline V gene lookup returns CDR1 KGHDR and CDR2 SFDVKD. The CDR3 coding sequence is TGTGCCACCAGTGATTTTAGGGCTAGCGGGAGTAATACGCAGTATTTT. Residues: CATSDFRASGSNTQYF.

This chain links TRBV5-1 with TRBJ1-2, with 8 bases aligning to TRBD1. Germline V gene sequence: CDR1 SGHRS, CDR2 YFSETQ. There are 14 residues in the CDR3. V shed 0 bases and J 4 bases; nucleotides not matched to a gene: 2. CDR3 bases: TGCGCCAGCAGCTTGGATACAGGGGGCTATGGCTACACCTTC. It codes for CASSLDTGGYGYTF.

Concerning this clone: At one of its ends the junction is not consistent with the germline gene, which may arise from a read error. The rearrangement uses TRBV13 and TRBJ1-1; the match to TRBD1 covers 9 bases. Germline V lookup: CDR1 PRHDT, CDR2 FYEKMQ (reference sequence). The CDR3 contains 13 residues. The CDR3 DNA reads as TGTGCCAGCAACTTAGAATCACAGGGGGCGGCTTTCTTT. Its translation: CASNLESQGAAFF.

The J gene is TRBJ2-2, the V gene TRBV5-1, with 9 positions matching TRBD2. The CDR3 has 18 residues. Germline CDR1 and CDR2: SGHRS and YFSETQ. Trimming cost V 4 bases and J 3 bases; bases outside gene matches: 13. The CDR3 DNA follows: TGCGCCAGCAGCCCATTGTGGGTAGCGGGGGATTACACCGGGGAGCTGTTTTTT. Translated: CASSPLWVAGDYTGELFF.

The chain combines TRBV9 with TRBJ1-3; D may be TRBD1 (5 bases). Trimming took 4 bases from V and 2 from J, leaving 13 bases between them. The CDR3 loop spans 15 amino acids. Per the germline V gene, CDR1 is SGDLS and CDR2 is YYNGEE. The DNA of the CDR3 is TGTGCCAGCAGCTCTAGGACATTCCCTGGAAACACCATATATTTT. Translated: CASSSRTFPGNTIYF.

This clone was recorded a few times. V is TRBV30 and J is TRBJ1-3, with 7 bases fitting TRBD1. This CDR3 has 15 residues. V gave up 3 bases and J gave up 4 bases; unmatched junction bases: 9. Germline loops: CDR1 GTSNPN, CDR2 SVGIG (reference sequence). The CDR3 loop is CAWRGKGAAGNTIYF. DNA for the CDR3: TGTGCCTGGAGGGGGAAGGGGGCTGCAGGAAACACCATATATTTT.